Described below is a single TCR beta chain sequence and its context. Its specificity is unknown. These data originate in a study of long-term antiretroviral therapy in people with HIV. Every single participant having HIV got treatment inside the United States. 1-10 million cryopreserved PBMC were held in samples before DNA extraction. The CDR3 has 15 amino acids. Germline V gene lookup returns CDR1 SEHNR and CDR2 FQNEAQ (reference sequence). V dropped 1 base and J dropped 1; count of bases not matched to a gene: 4. With survey level as its setting, the immunoSEQ assay was v3.0. Produced via immunoSEQ multiplex PCR; TCRdb's table is partial and in-frame only. The sample lists around 25,000 clones; 85% to 95% were seen once. General study results and limits: Transplant-donor-level diversity was not reached after ART, though diversity increased. Blood, drawn from about 2004 to 2017, may reflect older ART regimens.

The receptor's source is a woman in her 50s with HIV. The V gene is TRBV7-9, the J gene TRBJ2-7; 7 bases map to TRBD1. The sequencing here drew on unsorted PBMCs, taken roughly 5.1 years after starting antiretroviral therapy. The CDR3 DNA sequence: TGTGCCAGCAGCTTAGACAGGGGTCAATCCTACGAGCAGTACTTC. Translated, it gives CASSLDRGQSYEQYF.